These 14 T cell receptor beta chains were sequenced from one sample in a study of CD8 T cells in Susac syndrome. Random hexamers served to reverse transcribe roughly 0.45 to 1 ug RNA. TCRdb used MiXCR to reprocess the immunoSEQ multiplex PCR reads, holding one entry per CDR3 protein. This sample yields 200,000 to 300,000 distinct CDR3 sequences, of which 90% to 96% are seen a single time; 0.095% to 0.12% belongs to the top ten. The sequenced material came from CD4+ T cells from PBMCs. Source of these receptors: a human donor with Susac syndrome.

On this clonotype: At one boundary the junction diverges from the germline segment, which might be a read error. J is TRBJ2-7 and V is TRBV7-7, with 8 positions matching TRBD1. The CDR3 loop spans 18 amino acids. Germline V gene data show CDR1 as SSHAT and CDR2 as FNYEAQ (reference sequence). CDR3 DNA sequence: TGTGCTAGCAGCTTAGCCGACCCCGGGACAGGACTGACCTACGAGCAGTACTTC. Translating gives CASSLADPGTGLTYEQYF.

The V call is TRBV6-5, the J call TRBJ1-2; D is ambiguous. This CDR3 spans 14 amino acids. Germline V gene data show CDR1 as MNHEY and CDR2 as SVGAGI. Between the trimmed V and J ends, which lost 0 bases and 4 bases, there was a span of 9 bases. CDR3 loop: CASSYSLDIYGYTF. In nucleotides, the CDR3 is TGTGCCAGCAGTTACTCCTTAGACATCTATGGCTACACCTTC.

The chain employs TRBV7-9 and TRBJ1-4; D uncertain. V was clipped by 1 base and J by 4 bases, with 7 bases between them. CDR1 is SEHNR, CDR2 FQNEAQ, per germline (reference sequence). The CDR3 has 14 residues. The CDR3 DNA reads as TGTGCCAGCAGCTTAGTGGCTGGTAATGAAAAACTGTTTTTT. This codes for CASSLVAGNEKLFF. The full variable domain, completed using reference TRBV7-9 and TRBJ1-4, is DTGVSQNPRHKITKRGQNVTFRCDPISEHNRLYWYRQTLGQGPEFLTYFQNEAQLEKSRLLSDRFSAERPKGSFSTLEIQRTEQGDSAMYLCASSLVAGNEKLFFGSGTQLSVL.

The chain couples TRBV4-1 to TRBJ1-4, with 12 bases that match TRBD1. V trimming: 4 bases; J trimming: 7 bases; junction bases outside the gene matches: 4. Germline CDR1 and CDR2: MGHRA and YSYEKL. The CDR3 totals 15 residues. The CDR3 here is CASSPGQGAFEKLFF. CDR3 DNA sequence: TGCGCCAGCAGCCCGGGACAGGGGGCTTTTGAAAAACTGTTTTTT.

The gene calls are TRBV6-4 and TRBJ2-3, with unresolved D. There are 14 residues in the CDR3. Trimming shortened V by 2 bases and J by 3 bases, and 9 bases separated the two germline ends. From germline, CDR1 is MRHNA and CDR2 SNTAGT. The CDR3 nucleotides are TGTGCCAGCAGTGACGACCTAGGGACAGATACGCAGTATTTT. Protein product: CASSDDLGTDTQYF.

The V call is TRBV30, the J call TRBJ2-1; D gene unclear. V gave up 3 bases and J gave up 6 bases, with 9 bases separating them. CDR3 size: 12 residues. Germline-derived CDR1 and CDR2 are GTSNPN and SVGIG (reference sequence). Here the CDR3 reads CAWRTLVNEQFF. The DNA for the CDR3 is TGTGCCTGGAGGACCTTAGTCAATGAGCAGTTCTTC.

The rearrangement uses TRBV20-1 and TRBJ2-5; D ambiguous. Per the germline V gene, CDR1 is DFQATT and CDR2 is SNEGSKA (reference sequence). The CDR3 is made up of 11 amino acids. The V end lost 5 bases, the J end lost 2 bases, and 6 bases lay between the germline ends. CDR3 bases: TGCAGTGCTGAGCATCAAGAGACCCAGTACTTC. It specifies CSAEHQETQYF.

The rearrangement joins TRBV2 to TRBJ2-3; the D is unclear. Germline values: CDR1 SNHLY, CDR2 FYNNEI. This CDR3 is built from 13 residues. Trimming shortened V by 2 bases and J by 2 bases, and 5 bases separated the two germline ends. CDR3 coding DNA: TGTGCCAGCAGTGAATGGCCCACAGATACGCAGTATTTT. It encodes CASSEWPTDTQYF.

The chain carries TRBV20-1 and TRBJ1-1, with D maybe TRBD1 (6 bases). This CDR3 contains 14 residues. The germline V gene encodes CDR1 DFQATT and CDR2 SNEGSKA (reference sequence). V was pared by 5 bases and J by 3 bases, with 16 bases between. Written as DNA, the CDR3 is TGCAGTGCTCCACCAAGACAGGCCTACACTGAAGCTTTCTTT. It encodes CSAPPRQAYTEAFF.

This chain uses TRBV7-9 with TRBJ2-7, with TRBD2 identical over 11 bases. The germline CDR1 and CDR2 sequences are SEHNR and FQNEAQ (reference sequence). V shed 5 bases and J 7 bases; nucleotides not matched to a gene: 7. CDR3 size: 14 residues. The DNA of the CDR3 is TGTGCCAGCAGCCGGGGGACTAGCGGCTGGGAGCAGTACTTC. Residues: CASSRGTSGWEQYF. Drawing the rest from reference TRBV7-9 and TRBJ2-7, the complete variable domain is DTGVSQNPRHKITKRGQNVTFRCDPISEHNRLYWYRQTLGQGPEFLTYFQNEAQLEKSRLLSDRFSAERPKGSFSTLEIQRTEQGDSAMYLCASSRGTSGWEQYFGPGTRLTVT.

The J gene is TRBJ1-1, the V gene TRBV5-1, with a tentative D call TRBD1 (5 bases). The CDR3 length is 14 residues. The germline CDR1 and CDR2 sequences are SGHRS and YFSETQ. The ends were cut back, 7 bases at V and 1 base at J, with 14 bases in the middle. The CDR3 spells CASQTDSTNTEAFF. The CDR3, as DNA: TGCGCCAGCCAAACCGACAGCACGAACACTGAAGCTTTCTTT.

The chain recombines TRBV28 with TRBJ1-4; TRBD1 matches at 7 bases. The CDR3 loop spans 15 amino acids. V trimming: 6 bases; J trimming: 2 bases; junction bases outside the gene matches: 6. Germline CDR1 MDHEN, CDR2 SYDVKM. The CDR3 DNA reads as TGTGCCAGCAGCCACGGAGGGGGCACTAATGAAAAACTGTTTTTT. Amino acids: CASSHGGGTNEKLFF.

V and J are TRBV18 and TRBJ1-1, with a weak D call TRBD1 (5 bases). The V gene's germline CDR1 is KGHSH and CDR2 LQKENI. The CDR3 is 15 residues long. V lost 1 base, J lost 2 bases, and 11 bases lay in between. The CDR3 loop reads CASSPLGGPNTEAFF. The CDR3 DNA follows: TGTGCCAGCTCACCACTTGGGGGACCTAACACTGAAGCTTTCTTT.

This chain links TRBV25-1 with TRBJ1-2; weak D call: TRBD1 (5 bases). The CDR3 spans 14 residues. The V gene's germline CDR1 is MGHDK and CDR2 SYGVNS. The ends were cut back, 4 bases at V and 5 bases at J, with 14 bases in the middle. The CDR3 DNA reads TGTGCCAGCAGTGTCTTAGGAACAGGATATGGCTACACCTTC. Protein: CASSVLGTGYGYTF.